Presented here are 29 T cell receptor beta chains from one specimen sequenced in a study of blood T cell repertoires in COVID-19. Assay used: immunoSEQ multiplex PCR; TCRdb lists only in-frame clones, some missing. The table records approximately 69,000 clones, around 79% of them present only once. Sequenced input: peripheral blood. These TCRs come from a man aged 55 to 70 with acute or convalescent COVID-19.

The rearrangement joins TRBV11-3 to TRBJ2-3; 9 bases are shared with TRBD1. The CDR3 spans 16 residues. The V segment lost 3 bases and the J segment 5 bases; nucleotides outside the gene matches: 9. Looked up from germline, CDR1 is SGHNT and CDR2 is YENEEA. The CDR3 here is CASSLAGQGRGDTQYF. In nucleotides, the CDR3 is TGTGCCAGCAGCTTGGCGGGACAGGGTCGGGGAGATACGCAGTATTTT. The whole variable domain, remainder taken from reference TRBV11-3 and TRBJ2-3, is EAGVVQSPRYKIIEKKQPVAFWCNPISGHNTLYWYLQNLGQGPELLIRYENEEAVDDSQLPKDRFSAERLKGVDSTLKIQPAELGDSAVYLCASSLAGQGRGDTQYFGPGTRLTVL.

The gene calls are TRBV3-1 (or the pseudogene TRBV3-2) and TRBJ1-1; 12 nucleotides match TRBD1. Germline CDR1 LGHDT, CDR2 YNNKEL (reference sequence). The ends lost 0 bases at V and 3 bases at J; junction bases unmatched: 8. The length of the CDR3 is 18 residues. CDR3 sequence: CASSQERDRGLRDTEAFF. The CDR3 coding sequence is TGTGCCAGCAGCCAAGAACGGGACAGGGGGCTCCGGGACACTGAAGCTTTCTTT.

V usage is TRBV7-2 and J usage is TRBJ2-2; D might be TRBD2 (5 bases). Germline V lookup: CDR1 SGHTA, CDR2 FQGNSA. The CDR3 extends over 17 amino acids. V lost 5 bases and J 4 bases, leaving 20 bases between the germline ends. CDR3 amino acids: CASSHGGAMVGTGELFF. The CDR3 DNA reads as TGTGCCAGCAGCCATGGAGGTGCGATGGTAGGCACCGGGGAGCTGTTTTTT.

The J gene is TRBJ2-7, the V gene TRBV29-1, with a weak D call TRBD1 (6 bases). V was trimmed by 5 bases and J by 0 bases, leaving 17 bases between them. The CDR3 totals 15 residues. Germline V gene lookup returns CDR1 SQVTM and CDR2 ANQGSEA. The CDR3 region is CSVSGQRSSSYEQYF. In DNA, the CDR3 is TGCAGCGTTTCCGGACAGAGGTCTAGCTCCTACGAGCAGTACTTC.

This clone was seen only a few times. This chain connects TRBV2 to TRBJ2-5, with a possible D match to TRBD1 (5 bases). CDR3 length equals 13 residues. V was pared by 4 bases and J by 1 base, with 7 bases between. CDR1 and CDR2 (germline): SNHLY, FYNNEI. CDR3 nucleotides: TGTGCCAGCAGTGTCCAGGGCCAAGAGACCCAGTACTTC. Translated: CASSVQGQETQYF. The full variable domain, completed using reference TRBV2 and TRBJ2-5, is EPEVTQTPSHQVTQMGQEVILRCVPISNHLYFYWYRQILGQKVEFLVSFYNNEISEKSEIFDDQFSVERPDGSNFTLKIRSTKLEDSAMYFCASSVQGQETQYFGPGTRLLVL.

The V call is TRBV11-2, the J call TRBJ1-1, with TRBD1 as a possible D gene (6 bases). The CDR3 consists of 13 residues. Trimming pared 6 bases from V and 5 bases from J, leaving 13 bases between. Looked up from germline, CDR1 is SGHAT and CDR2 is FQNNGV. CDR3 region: CASRILQGTEAFF. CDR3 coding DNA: TGTGCCAGCAGGATCCTACAGGGTACTGAAGCTTTCTTT.

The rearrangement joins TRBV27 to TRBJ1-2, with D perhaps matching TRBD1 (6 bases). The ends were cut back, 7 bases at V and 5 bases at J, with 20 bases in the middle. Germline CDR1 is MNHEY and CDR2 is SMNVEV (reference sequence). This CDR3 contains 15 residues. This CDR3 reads CASIQRLGGGYGYTF. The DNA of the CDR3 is TGTGCCAGCATTCAAAGGCTTGGGGGCGGGTATGGCTACACCTTC.

CDR3 coding DNA: TGTGCCAGCAGTGAAGGGACAGGGGAGCACTATGGCTACACCTTC. Translating gives CASSEGTGEHYGYTF. The chain is built from TRBV6-1 and TRBJ1-2; 9 nucleotides align to TRBD1. Germline V gene data show CDR1 as MNHNS and CDR2 as SASEGT. The CDR3 is 15 residues long. The J segment lost 3 bases and the V segment lost 1 base, leaving 3 bases of the junction unmatched.

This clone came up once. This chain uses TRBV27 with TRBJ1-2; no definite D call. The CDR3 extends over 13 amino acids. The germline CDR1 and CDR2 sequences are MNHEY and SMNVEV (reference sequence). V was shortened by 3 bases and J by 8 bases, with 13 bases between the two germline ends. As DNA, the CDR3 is TGTGCCAGCAGTTTTGAGGGTCGATTGGGCTACACCTTC. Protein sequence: CASSFEGRLGYTF.

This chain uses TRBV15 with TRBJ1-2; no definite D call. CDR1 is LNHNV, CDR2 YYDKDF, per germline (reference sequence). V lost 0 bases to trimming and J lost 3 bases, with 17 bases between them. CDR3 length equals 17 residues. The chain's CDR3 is CATSRDRAPGGYYGYTF. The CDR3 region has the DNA TGTGCCACCAGCAGAGATAGGGCCCCAGGAGGATACTATGGCTACACCTTC.

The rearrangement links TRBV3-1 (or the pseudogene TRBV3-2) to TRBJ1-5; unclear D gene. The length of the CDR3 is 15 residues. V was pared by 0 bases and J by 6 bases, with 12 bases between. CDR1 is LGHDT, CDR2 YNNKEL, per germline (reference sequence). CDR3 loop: CASSQDSSGFQPQHF. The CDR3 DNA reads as TGTGCCAGCAGCCAAGACTCTTCAGGCTTTCAGCCCCAGCATTTT.

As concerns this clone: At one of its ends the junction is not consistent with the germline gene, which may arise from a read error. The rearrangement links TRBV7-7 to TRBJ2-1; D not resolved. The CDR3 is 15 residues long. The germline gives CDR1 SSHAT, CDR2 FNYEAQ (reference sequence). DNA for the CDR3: TGTGCTAGCAGCTTAGGTCTGAGCTCCTACAATGAGCAGTTCTTC. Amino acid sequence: CASSLGLSSYNEQFF. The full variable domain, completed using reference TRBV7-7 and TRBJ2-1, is GAGVSQSPRYKVTKRGQDVTLRCDPISSHATLYWYQQALGQGPEFLTYFNYEAQPDKSGLPSDRFSAERPEGSISTLTIQRTEQRDSAMYRCASSLGLSSYNEQFFGPGTRLTVL.

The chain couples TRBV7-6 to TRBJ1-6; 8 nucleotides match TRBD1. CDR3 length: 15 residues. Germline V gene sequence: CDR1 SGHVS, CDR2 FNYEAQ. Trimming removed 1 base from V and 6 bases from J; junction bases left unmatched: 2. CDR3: CASSLGQGFNSPLHF. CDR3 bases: TGTGCCAGCAGCTTAGGACAGGGGTTTAATTCACCCCTCCACTTT.

The CDR3, as DNA: TGTGCCAGCAGTGAGGCCAGGCGGGCTATCGCTAACTATGGCTACACCTTC. As protein: CASSEARRAIANYGYTF. This sequence joins TRBV2 and TRBJ1-2; no reliable D call. V lost 3 bases, J lost 0 bases, and 17 bases lay in between. The CDR3 is 17 residues long. The V gene's germline CDR1 is SNHLY and CDR2 FYNNEI.

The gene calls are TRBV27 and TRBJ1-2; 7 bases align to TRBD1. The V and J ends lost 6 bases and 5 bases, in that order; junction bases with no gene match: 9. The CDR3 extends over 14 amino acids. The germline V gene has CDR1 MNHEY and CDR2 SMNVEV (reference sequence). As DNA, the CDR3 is TGTGCCAGCAGGCTACAGGGGTTCGGATATGGCTACACCTTC. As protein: CASRLQGFGYGYTF.

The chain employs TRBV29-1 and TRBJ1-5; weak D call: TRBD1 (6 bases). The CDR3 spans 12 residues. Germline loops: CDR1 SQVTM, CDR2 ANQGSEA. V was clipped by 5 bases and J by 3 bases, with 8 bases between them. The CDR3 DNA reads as TGCAGCGTTAGACAGGCCAATCAGCCCCAGCATTTT. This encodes CSVRQANQPQHF.

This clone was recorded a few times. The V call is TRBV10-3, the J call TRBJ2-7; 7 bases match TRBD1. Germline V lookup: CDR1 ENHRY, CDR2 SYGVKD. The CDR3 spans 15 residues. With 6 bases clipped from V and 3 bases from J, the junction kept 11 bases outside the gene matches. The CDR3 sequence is CAIRATGVSSYEQYF. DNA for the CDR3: TGTGCCATCAGGGCCACAGGGGTTTCGAGCTACGAGCAGTACTTC.

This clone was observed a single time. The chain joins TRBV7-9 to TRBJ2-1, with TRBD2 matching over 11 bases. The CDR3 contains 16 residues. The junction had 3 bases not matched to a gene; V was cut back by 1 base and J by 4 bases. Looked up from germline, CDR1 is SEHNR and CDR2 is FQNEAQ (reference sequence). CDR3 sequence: CASSLGASGGYNEQFF. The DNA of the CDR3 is TGTGCCAGCAGCTTAGGAGCTAGCGGGGGGTACAATGAGCAGTTCTTC. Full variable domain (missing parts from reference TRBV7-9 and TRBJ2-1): DTGVSQNPRHKITKRGQNVTFRCDPISEHNRLYWYRQTLGQGPEFLTYFQNEAQLEKSRLLSDRFSAERPKGSFSTLEIQRTEQGDSAMYLCASSLGASGGYNEQFFGPGTRLTVL.

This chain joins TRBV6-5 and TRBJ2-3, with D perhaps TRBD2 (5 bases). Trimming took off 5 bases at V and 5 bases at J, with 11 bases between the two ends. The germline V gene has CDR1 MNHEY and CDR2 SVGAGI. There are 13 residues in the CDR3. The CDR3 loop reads CASSTRMLDTQYF. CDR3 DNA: TGTGCCAGCAGTACTAGAATGTTAGATACGCAGTATTTT.

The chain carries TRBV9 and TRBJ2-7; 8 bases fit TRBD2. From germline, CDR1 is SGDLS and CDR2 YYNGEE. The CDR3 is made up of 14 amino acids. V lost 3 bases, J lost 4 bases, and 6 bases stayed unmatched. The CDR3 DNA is TGTGCCAGCAGCGCCTTTGGGACTAGTTACGAGCAGTACTTC. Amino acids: CASSAFGTSYEQYF.

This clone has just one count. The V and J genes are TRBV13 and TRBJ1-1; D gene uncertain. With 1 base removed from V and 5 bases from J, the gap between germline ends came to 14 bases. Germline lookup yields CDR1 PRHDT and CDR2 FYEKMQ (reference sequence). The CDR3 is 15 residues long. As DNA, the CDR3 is TGTGCCAGCAGCTTAGTAAGCCGGGGTGGGACTGAAGCTTTCTTT. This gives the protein CASSLVSRGGTEAFF.

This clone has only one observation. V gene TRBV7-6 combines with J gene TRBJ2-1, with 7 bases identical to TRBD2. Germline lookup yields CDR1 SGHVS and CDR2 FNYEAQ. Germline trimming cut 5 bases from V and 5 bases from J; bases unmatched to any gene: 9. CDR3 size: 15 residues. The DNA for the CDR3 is TGTGCCAGCAGCCCTGGGGGGGTATACGACAATGAGCAGTTCTTC. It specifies CASSPGGVYDNEQFF.

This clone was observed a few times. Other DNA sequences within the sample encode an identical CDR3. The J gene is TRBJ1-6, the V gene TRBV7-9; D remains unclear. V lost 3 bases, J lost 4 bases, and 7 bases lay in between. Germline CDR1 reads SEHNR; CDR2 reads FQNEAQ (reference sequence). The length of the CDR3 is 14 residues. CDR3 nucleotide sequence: TGTGCCAGCAGCTTGGAGCAGTATAATTCACCCCTCCACTTT. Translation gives CASSLEQYNSPLHF.

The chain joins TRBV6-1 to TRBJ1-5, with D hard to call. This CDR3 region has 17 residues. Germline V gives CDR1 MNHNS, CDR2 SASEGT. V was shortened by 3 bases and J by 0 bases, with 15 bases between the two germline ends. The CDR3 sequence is CASSERQDFYSNQPQHF. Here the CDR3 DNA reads TGTGCCAGCAGTGAGCGGCAGGACTTTTATAGCAATCAGCCCCAGCATTTT.

CDR3 sequence (DNA): TGTGCCAGCAGTCCAGGGGGTGTCGACACTGAAGCTTTCTTT. Translation: CASSPGGVDTEAFF. This chain connects TRBV27 to TRBJ1-1; 7 nucleotides match TRBD1. Germline values: CDR1 MNHEY, CDR2 SMNVEV (reference sequence). With V trimmed by 5 bases and J by 3 bases, 6 bases remained unmatched. The CDR3 loop spans 14 amino acids.

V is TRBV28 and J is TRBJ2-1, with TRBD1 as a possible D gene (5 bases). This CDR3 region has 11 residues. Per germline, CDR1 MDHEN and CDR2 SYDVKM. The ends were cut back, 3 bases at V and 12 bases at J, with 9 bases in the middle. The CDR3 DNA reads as TGTGCCAGCAGTTTGACAGCCAGGCAGTTCTTC. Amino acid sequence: CASSLTARQFF.

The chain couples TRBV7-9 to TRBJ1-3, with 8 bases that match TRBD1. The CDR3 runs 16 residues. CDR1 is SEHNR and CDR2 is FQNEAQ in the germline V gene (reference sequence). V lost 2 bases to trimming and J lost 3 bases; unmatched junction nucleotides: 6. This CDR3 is CASSLSPGTGGNTIYF. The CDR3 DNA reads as TGTGCCAGCAGCTTATCTCCCGGGACAGGTGGAAACACCATATATTTT.

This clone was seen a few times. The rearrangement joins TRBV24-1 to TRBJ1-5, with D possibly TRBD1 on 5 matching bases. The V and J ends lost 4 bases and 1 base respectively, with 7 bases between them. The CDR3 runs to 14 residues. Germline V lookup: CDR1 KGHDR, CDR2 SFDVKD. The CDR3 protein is CATSEEGSNQPQHF. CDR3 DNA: TGTGCCACCAGTGAGGAGGGGAGCAATCAGCCCCAGCATTTT.

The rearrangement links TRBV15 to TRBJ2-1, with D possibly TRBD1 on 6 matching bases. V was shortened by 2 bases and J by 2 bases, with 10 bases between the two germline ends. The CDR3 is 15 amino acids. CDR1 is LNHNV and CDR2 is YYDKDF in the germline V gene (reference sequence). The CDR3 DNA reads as TGTGCCACCAGCAGATCGGCAGGGGCCTACAATGAGCAGTTCTTC. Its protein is CATSRSAGAYNEQFF.